The T cell receptor (beta chain) described here comes from a study of early T cells in non-severe SARS-CoV-2 infection. Each CDR3 protein is one row after TCRdb ran MiXCR on the 5' RACE reads. In the table there are about 59,000 distinct CDR3 sequences, approximately 13% of which are singletons. The length of the CDR3 is 14 residues. J gave up 4 bases and V 4 bases, and 3 bases lay outside the gene matches. Germline V gene sequence: CDR1 SGHTA, CDR2 FQGNSA. This rearrangement joins TRBV7-2 to TRBJ2-1, with 8 bases lining up with TRBD1. The TCR comes from an adult who was a healthcare worker with PCR-confirmed SARS-CoV-2 infection or an uninfected control (not recorded which). The specimen comprised whole blood, sampled at baseline. Here the CDR3 reads CASSWDRFYNEQFF. CDR3 DNA: TGTGCCAGCAGCTGGGACAGGTTTTACAATGAGCAGTTCTTC.